These 25 T cell receptor beta chains share one sample of origin, sequenced in a study of blood T cell repertoires in COVID-19. TCRdb keeps only in-frame clones here, not all; method: immunoSEQ multiplex PCR. The sample records about 68,000 clones, 70% to 80% being singletons. The sample comprised peripheral blood. All receptors come from a human donor in a cohort sampled during active COVID-19.

The chain couples TRBV20-1 to TRBJ2-1; D remains ambiguous. Germline assignment: CDR1 DFQATT and CDR2 SNEGSKA (reference sequence). V dropped 6 bases and J dropped 5 bases, with 5 bases sitting between them. CDR3 length equals 10 residues. CDR3 sequence reads: CSALDNEQFF. CDR3 DNA: TGCAGTGCCCTAGACAATGAGCAGTTCTTC.

This clone was recorded a few times. The CDR3 DNA sequence: TGTGCCAGCAGCCAAGCCAGCGGGGGAGCGAACACCGGGGAGCTGTTTTTT. Translated, it gives CASSQASGGANTGELFF. The chain couples TRBV5-5 to TRBJ2-2; 8 nucleotides line up with TRBD2. Unmatched junction bases numbered 8, after V lost 4 bases and J lost 0 bases. The germline CDR1 and CDR2 sequences are SGHKS and YYEKEE (reference sequence). This CDR3 is built from 17 residues.

This clone has a handful of counts. The chain is built from TRBV25-1 and TRBJ1-1, with D possibly TRBD1 on 5 matching bases. The CDR3 has 13 residues. V was trimmed by 9 bases and J by 4 bases, leaving 15 bases between them. From germline, CDR1 is MGHDK and CDR2 SYGVNS. The CDR3 DNA sequence: TGTGCCAGTCTCCAGGGTCTTGGCACTGAAGCTTTCTTT. This translates into CASLQGLGTEAFF.

The rearrangement uses TRBV18 and TRBJ1-1, with 8 bases that match TRBD1. Trimming at V came to 3 bases and at J to 4 bases, leaving 7 bases not matched to a gene. CDR3 length: 15 amino acids. Germline-derived CDR1 and CDR2 are KGHSH and LQKENI. The CDR3 protein is CASSPAPGQATEAFF. CDR3 DNA sequence: TGTGCCAGCTCACCTGCCCCGGGACAGGCCACTGAAGCTTTCTTT.

The rearrangement links TRBV2 to TRBJ2-6; TRBD1 aligns across 10 bases. V lost 4 bases, J lost 0 bases, and 6 bases stayed unmatched. There are 18 residues in the CDR3. From germline, CDR1 is SNHLY and CDR2 FYNNEI. Here the CDR3 reads CASSADRGLSSGANVLTF. DNA of the CDR3: TGTGCCAGCAGTGCTGACAGGGGGCTTAGCTCTGGGGCCAACGTCCTGACTTTC.

CDR3 in DNA: TGTGCCAGCAGTGGGACAGGAGGTTCCTACGAGCAGTACTTC. It codes for CASSGTGGSYEQYF. J is TRBJ2-7 and V is TRBV28; TRBD1 aligns across 8 bases. The CDR3 loop spans 14 amino acids. With 5 bases clipped from V and 1 base from J, the junction kept 4 bases outside the gene matches. Germline loops: CDR1 MDHEN, CDR2 SYDVKM.

This clone was picked up one time. CDR3 in amino acids: CASSYGTNQETQYF. The CDR3 nucleotides read TGCGCCAGCAGCTACGGGACAAACCAAGAGACCCAGTACTTC. The chain has TRBV5-1 and TRBJ2-5; D perhaps matches TRBD1 (6 bases). V was pared by 3 bases and J by 0 bases, with 9 bases between. The CDR3 totals 14 residues. The germline V gene encodes CDR1 SGHRS and CDR2 YFSETQ. The variable domain in full, completed from reference TRBV5-1 and TRBJ2-5, reads KAGVTQTPRYLIKTRGQQVTLSCSPISGHRSVSWYQQTPGQGLQFLFEYFSETQRNKGNFPGRFSGRQFSNSRSEMNVSTLELGDSALYLCASSYGTNQETQYFGPGTRLLVL.

The V and J genes are TRBV3-1 (or the pseudogene TRBV3-2) and TRBJ2-1; TRBD2 agrees at 8 bases. The J segment lost 8 bases and the V segment lost 1 base, leaving 7 bases of the junction unmatched. From germline, CDR1 is LGHDT and CDR2 YNNKEL (reference sequence). The CDR3 totals 15 residues. In DNA form, the CDR3 reads TGTGCCAGCAGCCAAGTTAACGGGAGGGGAGATGAGCAGTTCTTC. This sequence encodes CASSQVNGRGDEQFF.

The chain is built from TRBV30 and TRBJ2-3; no clear D. Deletions cut 2 bases from V and 3 bases from J, with 6 bases between. This CDR3 comprises 12 residues. Germline values: CDR1 GTSNPN, CDR2 SVGIG (reference sequence). CDR3 DNA sequence: TGTGCCTGGAGTCTCGTAACAGATACGCAGTATTTT. It translates to CAWSLVTDTQYF.

V gene TRBV15 combines with J gene TRBJ2-6; D perhaps matches TRBD1 (6 bases). This CDR3 comprises 13 residues. In germline, CDR1 is LNHNV, CDR2 YYDKDF (reference sequence). The ends were cut back, 11 bases at V and 0 bases at J, with 8 bases in the middle. CDR3 sequence (DNA): TGTGCCTCGGGACACTCTGGGGCCAACGTCCTGACTTTC. Amino acid sequence: CASGHSGANVLTF.

With regard to this clone: An end of the junction does not agree with germline; a read error may underlie this. The V and J genes are TRBV7-7 and TRBJ2-1, with 10 bases identical to TRBD2. Per the germline V gene, CDR1 is SSHAT and CDR2 is FNYEAQ (reference sequence). This CDR3 has 14 residues. Here the CDR3 DNA reads TGTGCTAGCAGCCCTAGCGGGGGCTACAATGAGCAGTTCTTC. It is translated as CASSPSGGYNEQFF.

The rearrangement joins TRBV7-2 to TRBJ2-7; 7 positions match TRBD2. CDR3 length: 15 residues. Germline assignment: CDR1 SGHTA and CDR2 FQGNSA. The trim removed 2 bases at V and 2 bases at J, leaving 6 bases unmatched. CDR3 protein: CASSLLLAEPYEQYF. CDR3 nucleotide sequence: TGTGCCAGCAGCTTACTGCTAGCGGAGCCCTACGAGCAGTACTTC.

This chain connects TRBV3-1 (or the pseudogene TRBV3-2) to TRBJ2-3; 10 nucleotides align to TRBD2. The CDR3 sequence is 15 residues long. V shed 0 bases and J 10 bases; nucleotides not matched to a gene: 7. Germline V CDR1 and CDR2: LGHDT, YNNKEL (reference sequence). The CDR3 region is CASSQDTSGTSPQYF. Here the CDR3 DNA reads TGTGCCAGCAGCCAAGATACTAGCGGGACATCTCCGCAGTATTTT.

This clone came up a few times. The rearrangement uses TRBV6-6 and TRBJ2-1; 10 bases map to TRBD1. Per the germline V gene, CDR1 is MNHNY and CDR2 is SVGAGI (reference sequence). Unmatched junction bases numbered 12, after V lost 10 bases and J lost 6 bases. The CDR3 runs 15 residues. CDR3 region: CATQTGQGGFNEQFF. CDR3 sequence (DNA): TGTGCCACCCAGACTGGACAGGGGGGGTTCAATGAGCAGTTCTTC.

V is TRBV10-2 and J is TRBJ1-5; D possibly corresponds to TRBD1 (6 bases). Germline V gives CDR1 WSHSY, CDR2 SAAADI. Trimming left V 6 bases short and J 3 bases short, with 15 bases between. This CDR3 comprises 15 residues. The CDR3 DNA sequence: TGCGCCAGCAGAGCGGACAGTGACCCCAATCAGCCCCAGCATTTT. Amino acid sequence: CASRADSDPNQPQHF.

This clone was detected only once. The chain employs TRBV11-3 and TRBJ2-5; the match to TRBD1 covers 9 bases. Germline CDR1 is SGHNT and CDR2 is YENEEA. V gave up 5 bases and J gave up 5 bases; unmatched junction bases: 9. This CDR3 contains 15 residues. This chain's CDR3 is CASSPGTGRGETQYF. CDR3 in DNA: TGTGCCAGCAGCCCAGGGACAGGGCGAGGGGAGACCCAGTACTTC.

There are a few counts of this clone. This chain joins TRBV28 and TRBJ2-5; weak D call: TRBD1 (6 bases). Germline V gene data show CDR1 as MDHEN and CDR2 as SYDVKM. Trimming pared 4 bases from V and 4 bases from J, leaving 10 bases between. The CDR3 spans 13 residues. The CDR3 sequence: CASSSGQLETQYF. The CDR3 bases are TGTGCCAGCAGTTCTGGACAGTTAGAGACCCAGTACTTC.

The chain has TRBV7-9 and TRBJ1-3; D not certain. This CDR3 comprises 16 residues. Germline assignment: CDR1 SEHNR and CDR2 FQNEAQ (reference sequence). Trimming removed 0 bases at V and 0 bases at J, with 9 bases between. The CDR3 sequence: CASSLASSFSGNTIYF. The CDR3 bases are TGTGCCAGCAGCTTAGCGTCCAGTTTCTCTGGAAACACCATATATTTT.

This clone was detected only a few times. The J gene is TRBJ2-2, the V gene TRBV7-2; 7 bases align to TRBD1. CDR3 length: 16 residues. Germline loops: CDR1 SGHTA, CDR2 FQGNSA. The V and J ends lost 5 bases and 5 bases, in that order; junction bases with no gene match: 11. Here the CDR3 DNA reads TGTGCCAGCAGCCCAACGACAGGGATCGGGACCGGGGAGCTGTTTTTT. It translates to CASSPTTGIGTGELFF.

The V call is TRBV30, the J call TRBJ2-7, with a weak D call TRBD2 (5 bases). CDR1 and CDR2 (germline): GTSNPN, SVGIG (reference sequence). This CDR3 contains 11 residues. The CDR3 DNA follows: TGTGCGCCGGGGTTGGCTCGCGAGCAGTACTTC. It yields the protein CAPGLAREQYF.

CDR3 in amino acids: CASSFSGQGMGETQYF. For the CDR3, the DNA is TGTGCCAGCAGCTTTTCTGGACAGGGGATGGGAGAGACCCAGTACTTC. The chain combines TRBV5-8 with TRBJ2-5, with 9 bases matching TRBD1. This CDR3 is built from 16 residues. V lost 2 bases to trimming and J lost 4 bases; unmatched junction nucleotides: 9. Germline-derived CDR1 and CDR2 are SGHTS and YDEGEE. The full variable domain, with the rest looked up from reference TRBV5-8 and TRBJ2-5, is EAGVTQSPTHLIKTRGQQATLRCSPISGHTSVYWYQQALGLGLQFLLWYDEGEERNRGNFPPRFSGRQFPNYSSELNVNALELEDSALYLCASSFSGQGMGETQYFGPGTRLLVL.

This rearrangement joins TRBV5-6 to TRBJ1-1, with 7 positions matching TRBD1. The CDR3 is 13 amino acids. Germline loops: CDR1 SGHDT, CDR2 YYEEEE. Trimming cost V 4 bases and J 6 bases; bases outside gene matches: 6. CDR3 sequence: CASSARTGPEAFF. In nucleotides, the CDR3 is TGTGCCAGCAGCGCCCGGACAGGACCTGAAGCTTTCTTT.

This rearrangement joins TRBV19 to TRBJ2-7, with D tentatively TRBD2 (6 bases). Germline loops: CDR1 LNHDA, CDR2 SQIVND (reference sequence). The V end was cut by 4 bases, the J end by 0 bases, with 13 bases between. This CDR3 contains 15 residues. CDR3 residues: CASSRTGRSSYEQYF. In nucleotides, the CDR3 is TGTGCCAGTAGTAGGACGGGGAGGAGCTCCTACGAGCAGTACTTC.

This chain links TRBV6-1 with TRBJ2-2, with TRBD2 as a possible D gene (6 bases). Germline lookup yields CDR1 MNHNS and CDR2 SASEGT. This CDR3 is 13 amino acids long. V lost 3 bases, J lost 6 bases, and 8 bases lay in between. This chain's CDR3 is CASSDWRAGELFF. The CDR3 DNA is TGTGCCAGCAGTGATTGGAGGGCCGGGGAGCTGTTTTTT.

The chain couples TRBV3-1 (or the pseudogene TRBV3-2) to TRBJ2-1; TRBD1 matches at 8 bases. The CDR3 runs to 15 residues. V gave up 1 base and J gave up 3 bases; unmatched junction bases: 2. The germline V gene has CDR1 LGHDT and CDR2 YNNKEL (reference sequence). DNA of the CDR3: TGTGCCAGCAGCCAAGGGACAGGGTACTACAATGAGCAGTTCTTC. This codes for CASSQGTGYYNEQFF.